This TCR beta chain originates from a study of T cell responses to AZD1222 COVID-19 vaccine. For this clone: The antigen is not known.

Pooled together were second doses at about 4 or about 12 weeks. This table comes from immunoSEQ multiplex PCR, and its TCRdb copy is limited to in-frame clones, with some not included. The sample records approximately 150,000 clones, approximately 89% being singletons. Trimming left V 0 bases short and J 3 bases short, with 15 bases between. CDR1 MNHEY and CDR2 SVGAGI come from the germline V gene. CDR3 length: 16 amino acids. General study findings and limits: Spike-specific TCR depth and breadth grew after two AZD1222 doses. No day 14 peak samples; only post-peak repertoires were characterized.

V gene TRBV6-5 combines with J gene TRBJ2-7; D not certain. The sequence came from an adult who received the AZD1222 COVID-19 vaccine. The specimen comprised peripheral blood, sampled 28 days after the second AZD1222 dose. The CDR3: CASSYSIGYLRYEQYF. The CDR3 coding sequence is TGTGCCAGCAGTTACTCGATTGGGTACTTGCGCTACGAGCAGTACTTC.